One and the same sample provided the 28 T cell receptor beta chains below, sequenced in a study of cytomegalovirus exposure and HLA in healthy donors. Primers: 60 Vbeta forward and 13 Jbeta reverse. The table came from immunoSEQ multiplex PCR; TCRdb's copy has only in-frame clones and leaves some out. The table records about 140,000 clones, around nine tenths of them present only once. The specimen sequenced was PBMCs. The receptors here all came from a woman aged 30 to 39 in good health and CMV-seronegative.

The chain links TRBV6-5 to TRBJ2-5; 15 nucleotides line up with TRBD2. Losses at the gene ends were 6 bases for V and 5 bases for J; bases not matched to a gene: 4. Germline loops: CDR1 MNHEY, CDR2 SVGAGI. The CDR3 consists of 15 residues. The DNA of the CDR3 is TGTGCCAGCAGGGGACTAGCGGGGGGCGAGGAGACCCAGTACTTC. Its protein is CASRGLAGGEETQYF.

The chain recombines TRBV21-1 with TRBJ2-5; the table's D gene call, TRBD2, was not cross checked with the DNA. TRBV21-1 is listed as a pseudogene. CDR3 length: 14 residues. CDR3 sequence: CASSKGTVQETQYF. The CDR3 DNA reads TGTGCCAGCAGCAAAGGAACGGTCCAAGAGACCCAGTACTTC.

In nucleotides, the CDR3 is TGTGCCAGTAGGGACCGGGACAGAGCTTCCTACGAGCAGTACTTC. Protein sequence: CASRDRDRASYEQYF. The J gene is TRBJ2-7, the V gene TRBV19, with 7 positions matching TRBD1. This CDR3 has 15 residues. V was clipped by 6 bases and J by 1 base; unmatched bases: 9. Germline V gene data show CDR1 as LNHDA and CDR2 as SQIVND (reference sequence).

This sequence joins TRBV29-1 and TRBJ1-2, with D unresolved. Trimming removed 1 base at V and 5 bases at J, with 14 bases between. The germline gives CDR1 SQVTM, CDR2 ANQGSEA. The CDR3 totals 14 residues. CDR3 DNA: TGCAGCGTTGAAGGGGGAGGGAGTTCTTATGGCTACACCTTC. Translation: CSVEGGGSSYGYTF.

As DNA, the CDR3 is TGTGCCAGCAGCTTAGTGGGAGGACACTTGAACACTGAAGCTTTCTTT. Residues: CASSLVGGHLNTEAFF. The V and J genes are TRBV7-8 and TRBJ1-1, with D tentatively TRBD1 (5 bases). Germline-derived CDR1 and CDR2 are SGHVS and FQNEAQ. CDR3 size: 16 residues. Trimming removed 1 base at V and 0 bases at J, with 12 bases between.

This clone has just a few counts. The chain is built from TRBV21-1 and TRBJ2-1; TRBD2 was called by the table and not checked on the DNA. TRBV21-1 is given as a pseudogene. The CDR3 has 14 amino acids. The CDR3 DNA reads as TGTGCCAGCACCCTAAGTCGGGGTTCCAATGAGCAGTTCTTC. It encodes CASTLSRGSNEQFF.

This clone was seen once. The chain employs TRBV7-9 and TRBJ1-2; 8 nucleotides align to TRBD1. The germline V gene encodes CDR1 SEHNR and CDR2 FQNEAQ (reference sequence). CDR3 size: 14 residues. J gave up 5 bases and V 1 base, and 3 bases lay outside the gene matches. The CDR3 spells CASSLGGQGYGYTF. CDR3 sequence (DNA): TGTGCCAGCAGCTTAGGTGGACAGGGTTATGGCTACACCTTC.

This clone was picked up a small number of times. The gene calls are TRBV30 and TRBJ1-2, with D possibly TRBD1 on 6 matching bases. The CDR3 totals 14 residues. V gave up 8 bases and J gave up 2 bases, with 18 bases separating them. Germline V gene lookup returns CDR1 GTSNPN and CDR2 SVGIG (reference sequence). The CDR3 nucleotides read TGTGCCGGGACAAGACGACTCCTAAACTATGGCTACACCTTC. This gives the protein CAGTRRLLNYGYTF.

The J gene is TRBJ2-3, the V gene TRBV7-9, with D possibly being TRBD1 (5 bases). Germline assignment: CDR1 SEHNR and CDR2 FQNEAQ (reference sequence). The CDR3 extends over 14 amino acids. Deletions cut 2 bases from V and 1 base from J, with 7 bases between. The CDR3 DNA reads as TGTGCCAGCAGCTTACTGACAGGCACAGATACGCAGTATTTT. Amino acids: CASSLLTGTDTQYF.

In nucleotides, the CDR3 is TGTGCCAGCAGCTCCACAGGGTGGGGAAACACCATATATTTT. Translating gives CASSSTGWGNTIYF. The chain links TRBV7-2 to TRBJ1-3; TRBD1 might be the D (6 bases). The CDR3 totals 14 residues. V shed 4 bases and J shed 4 bases, with 11 bases lying between them. From germline, CDR1 is SGHTA and CDR2 FQGNSA.

CDR3 DNA: TGTGCCAGCAGCAGAGGACAGGGGGCCGACACTGAAGCTTTCTTT. Protein: CASSRGQGADTEAFF. The chain recombines TRBV5-5 with TRBJ1-1, with 11 bases that match TRBD1. This CDR3 is built from 15 residues. J was trimmed by 3 bases and V by 4 bases; bases with no gene match: 5. The V gene's germline CDR1 is SGHKS and CDR2 YYEKEE (reference sequence). Supplemented by reference TRBV5-5 and TRBJ1-1, the full variable domain reads DAGVTQSPTHLIKTRGQQVTLRCSPISGHKSVSWYQQVLGQGPQFIFQYYEKEERGRGNFPDRFSARQFPNYSSELNVNALLLGDSALYLCASSRGQGADTEAFFGQGTRLTVV.

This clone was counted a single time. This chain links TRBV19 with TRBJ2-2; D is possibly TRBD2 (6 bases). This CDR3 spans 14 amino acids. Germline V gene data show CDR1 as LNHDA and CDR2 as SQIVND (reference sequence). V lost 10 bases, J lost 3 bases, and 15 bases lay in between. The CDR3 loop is CATRGLYYTGELFF. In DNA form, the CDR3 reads TGTGCCACCAGAGGACTATATTACACCGGGGAGCTGTTTTTT.

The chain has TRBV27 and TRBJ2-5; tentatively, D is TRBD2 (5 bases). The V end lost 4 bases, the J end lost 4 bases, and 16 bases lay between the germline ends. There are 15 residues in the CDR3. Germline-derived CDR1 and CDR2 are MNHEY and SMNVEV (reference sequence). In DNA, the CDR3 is TGTGCCAGCAGTTCCCCCGGTAGGAGGAGAGAGACCCAGTACTTC. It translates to CASSSPGRRRETQYF.

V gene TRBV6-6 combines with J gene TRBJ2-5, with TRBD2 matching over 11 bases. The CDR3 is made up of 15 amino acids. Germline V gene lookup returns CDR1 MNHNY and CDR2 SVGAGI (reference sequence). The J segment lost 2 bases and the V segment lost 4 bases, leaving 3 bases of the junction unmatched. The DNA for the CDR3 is TGTGCCAGCAGTTCTAGCGGGAGGACTCAAGAGACCCAGTACTTC. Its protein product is CASSSSGRTQETQYF.

CDR3 sequence: CASSSSAGRTTNEKLFF. The CDR3 DNA reads TGTGCCAGCAGCTCATCGGCAGGGCGAACAACTAATGAAAAACTGTTTTTT. This sequence joins TRBV7-7 and TRBJ1-4, with a weak D call TRBD1 (5 bases). Germline CDR1 reads SSHAT; CDR2 reads FNYEAQ (reference sequence). V was pared by 4 bases and J by 0 bases, with 15 bases between. CDR3 size: 17 residues.

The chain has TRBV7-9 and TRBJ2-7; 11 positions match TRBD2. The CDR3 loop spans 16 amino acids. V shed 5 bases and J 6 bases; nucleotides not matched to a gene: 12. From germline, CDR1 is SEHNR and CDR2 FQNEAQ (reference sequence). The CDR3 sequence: CASSTIPGTSGIEQYF. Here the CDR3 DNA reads TGTGCCAGCAGCACCATCCCCGGGACTAGCGGCATCGAGCAGTACTTC. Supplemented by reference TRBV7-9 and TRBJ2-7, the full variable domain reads DTGVSQNPRHKITKRGQNVTFRCDPISEHNRLYWYRQTLGQGPEFLTYFQNEAQLEKSRLLSDRFSAERPKGSFSTLEIQRTEQGDSAMYLCASSTIPGTSGIEQYFGPGTRLTVT.

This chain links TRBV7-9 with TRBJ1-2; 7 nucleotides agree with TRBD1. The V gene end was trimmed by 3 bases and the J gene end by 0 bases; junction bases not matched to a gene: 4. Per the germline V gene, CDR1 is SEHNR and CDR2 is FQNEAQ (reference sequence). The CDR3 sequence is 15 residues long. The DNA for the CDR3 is TGTGCCAGCAGCTTGTGGGACAGCTCTAACTATGGCTACACCTTC. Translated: CASSLWDSSNYGYTF.

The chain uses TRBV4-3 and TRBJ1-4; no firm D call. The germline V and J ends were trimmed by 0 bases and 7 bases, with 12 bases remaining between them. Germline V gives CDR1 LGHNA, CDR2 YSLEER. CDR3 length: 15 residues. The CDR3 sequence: CASSQDPVSTEKLFF. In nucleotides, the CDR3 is TGCGCCAGCAGCCAAGATCCGGTTAGTACTGAAAAACTGTTTTTT.

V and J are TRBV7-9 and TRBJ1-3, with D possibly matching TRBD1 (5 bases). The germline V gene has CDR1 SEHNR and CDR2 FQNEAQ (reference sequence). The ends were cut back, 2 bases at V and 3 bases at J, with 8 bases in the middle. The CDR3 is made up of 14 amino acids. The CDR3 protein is CASSLQGYGNTIYF. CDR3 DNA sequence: TGTGCCAGCAGCTTACAGGGCTATGGAAACACCATATATTTT.

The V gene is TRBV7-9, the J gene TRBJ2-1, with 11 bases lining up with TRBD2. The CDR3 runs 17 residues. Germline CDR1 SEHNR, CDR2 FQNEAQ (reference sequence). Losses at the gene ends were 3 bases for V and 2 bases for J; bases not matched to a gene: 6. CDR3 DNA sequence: TGTGCCAGCAGCTTTCTGATAGCGGGAGGGCCCTACAATGAGCAGTTCTTC. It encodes CASSFLIAGGPYNEQFF.

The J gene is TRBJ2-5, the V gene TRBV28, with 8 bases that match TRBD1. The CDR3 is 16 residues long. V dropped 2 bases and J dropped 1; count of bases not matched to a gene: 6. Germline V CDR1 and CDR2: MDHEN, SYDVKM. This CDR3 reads CASSLNGQGLQETQYF. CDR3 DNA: TGTGCCAGCAGTTTAAACGGACAGGGACTCCAAGAGACCCAGTACTTC.

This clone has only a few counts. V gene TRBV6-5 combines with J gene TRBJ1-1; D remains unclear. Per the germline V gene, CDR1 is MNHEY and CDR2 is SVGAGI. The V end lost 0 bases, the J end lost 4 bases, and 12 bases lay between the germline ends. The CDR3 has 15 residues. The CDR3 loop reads CASSYSIEGSTEAFF. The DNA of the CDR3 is TGTGCCAGCAGTTACTCTATCGAGGGTTCCACTGAAGCTTTCTTT.

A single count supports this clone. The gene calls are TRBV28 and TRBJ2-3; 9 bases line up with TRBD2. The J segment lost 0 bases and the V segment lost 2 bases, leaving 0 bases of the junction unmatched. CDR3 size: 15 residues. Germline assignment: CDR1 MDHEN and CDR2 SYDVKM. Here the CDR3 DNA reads TGTGCCAGCAGTTTAGCGGGGGGGAGCACAGATACGCAGTATTTT. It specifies CASSLAGGSTDTQYF.

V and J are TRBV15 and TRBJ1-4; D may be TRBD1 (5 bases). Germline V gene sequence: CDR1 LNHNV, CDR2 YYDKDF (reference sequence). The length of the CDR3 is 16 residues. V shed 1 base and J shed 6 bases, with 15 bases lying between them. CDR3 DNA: TGTGCCACCAGCAGAGGCCCGGGGGATTTCGATGAAAAACTGTTTTTT. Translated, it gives CATSRGPGDFDEKLFF.

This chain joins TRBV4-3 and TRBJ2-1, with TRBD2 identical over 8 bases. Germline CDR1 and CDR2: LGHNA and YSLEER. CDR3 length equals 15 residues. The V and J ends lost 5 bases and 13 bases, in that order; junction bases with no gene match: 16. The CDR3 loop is CASSSGRVSGGRQFF. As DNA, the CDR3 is TGCGCCAGCAGCTCCGGGAGGGTTAGCGGAGGCCGTCAGTTCTTC.

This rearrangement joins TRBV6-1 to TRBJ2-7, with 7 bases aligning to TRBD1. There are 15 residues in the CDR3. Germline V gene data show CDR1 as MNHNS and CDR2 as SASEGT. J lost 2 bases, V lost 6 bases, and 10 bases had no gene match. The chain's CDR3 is CASRWDSPGPYEQYF. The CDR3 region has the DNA TGTGCCAGCAGATGGGACAGCCCGGGGCCCTACGAGCAGTACTTC.

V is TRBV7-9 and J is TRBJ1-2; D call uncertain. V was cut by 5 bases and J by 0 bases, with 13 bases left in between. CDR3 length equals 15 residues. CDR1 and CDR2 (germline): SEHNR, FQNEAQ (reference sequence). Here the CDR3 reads CASSQDLHPNYGYTF. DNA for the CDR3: TGTGCCAGCAGCCAAGACTTACACCCTAACTATGGCTACACCTTC.

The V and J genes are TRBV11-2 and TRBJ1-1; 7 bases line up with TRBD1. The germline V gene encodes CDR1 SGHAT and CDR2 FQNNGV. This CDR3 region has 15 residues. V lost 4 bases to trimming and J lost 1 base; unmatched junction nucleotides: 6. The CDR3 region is CASSSPGQKNTEAFF. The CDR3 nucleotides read TGTGCCAGCAGCTCTCCGGGACAGAAGAACACTGAAGCTTTCTTT.